This T cell receptor (beta chain) was recovered during a study of a mutant IDH1 vaccine in newly diagnosed glioma. The sample's time point: baseline, week 1 (first vaccination visit). Treatment described: pre-vaccination baseline after standard-of-care therapy. V was shortened by 5 bases and J by 6 bases, with 12 bases between the two germline ends. Germline V gene data show CDR1 as SNHLY and CDR2 as FYNNEI. The CDR3 is 13 amino acids. TCRdb's copy holds only in-frame clones and misses some; the assay was immunoSEQ multiplex PCR. The repertoire holds about 34,000 clones, over 60% seen once, with approximately 9.4% in the top ten.

The clonotype comes from a man aged 50-60 years with glioma. Some clones in this sample may be carry-over from other donors' samples. Here the sequenced sample was peripheral blood mononuclear cells (PBMCs), taken from a glioma patient treated with radiotherapy, temozolomide or both. The chain employs TRBV2 and TRBJ2-3; D unresolved. CDR3 nucleotides: TGTGCCAGCAGTTACCAATTTGAGGATACGCAGTATTTT. Amino acids: CASSYQFEDTQYF.